The rows below give T cell receptor beta chains drawn from one sample of a study of blood T cell repertoires in COVID-19. Method: immunoSEQ multiplex PCR; TCRdb's copy keeps in-frame clones and lacks some. In the table there are 80,000 to 100,000 clones, 90% of which are singletons. Material for sequencing was peripheral blood. The receptors derive from a man aged 55 to 70 with acute or convalescent COVID-19. CDR3s include the opening cysteine and the closing phenylalanine or tryptophan. D genes are given only for firm matches. Clone size is shown for a subset of rows, as once, few, many or a class of expanded clone.

TRBV12-3/TRBV12-4	NA	13	TRBJ1-6	NA	CASSGYSNSPLHF	TGTGCCAGCAGTGGATACAGTAATTCACCCCTCCACTTT
TRBV29-1	TRBD1	14	TRBJ1-5	NA	CSVGDSTGNQPQHF	TGCAGCGTCGGGGACAGCACCGGCAATCAGCCCCAGCATTTT
TRBV6-5	TRBD1	12	TRBJ1-4	once	CAIQGTAEKLFF	TGTGCCATACAGGGGACGGCTGAAAAACTGTTTTTT
TRBV6-5	NA	13	TRBJ1-5	NA	CASRITVNQPQHF	TGTGCCAGCAGGATAACAGTGAATCAGCCCCAGCATTTT
TRBV6-4	TRBD1	15	TRBJ1-2	NA	CASSDPDRGNYGYTF	TGTGCCAGCAGTGACCCGGACAGGGGCAACTATGGCTACACCTTC
TRBV19	TRBD2	15	TRBJ2-3	NA	CASKSVAGDTDTQYF	TGTGCCAGTAAGTCGGTAGCGGGAGACACAGATACGCAGTATTTT
TRBV7-2	NA	14	TRBJ2-1	NA	CASSLTSSYNEQFF	TGTGCCAGCAGCTTAACTAGCTCCTACAATGAGCAGTTCTTC
TRBV28	NA	15	TRBJ1-2	NA	CASSLVGIANYGYTF	TGTGCCAGCAGTTTAGTCGGGATAGCTAACTATGGCTACACCTTC
TRBV18	TRBD1	15	TRBJ1-1	NA	CASSPGTGLDTEAFF	TGTGCCAGCTCACCCGGGACAGGGCTTGACACTGAAGCTTTCTTT
TRBV5-1	TRBD1	17	TRBJ1-1	NA	CASSPLGDRNMNTEAFF	TGCGCCAGCAGCCCGCTGGGGGACAGAAATATGAACACTGAAGCTTTCTTT
TRBV10-3	TRBD1	16	TRBJ1-5	NA	CAISRDRGVVGQPQHF	TGTGCCATCAGTAGGGACAGGGGTGTTGTTGGGCAGCCCCAGCATTTT